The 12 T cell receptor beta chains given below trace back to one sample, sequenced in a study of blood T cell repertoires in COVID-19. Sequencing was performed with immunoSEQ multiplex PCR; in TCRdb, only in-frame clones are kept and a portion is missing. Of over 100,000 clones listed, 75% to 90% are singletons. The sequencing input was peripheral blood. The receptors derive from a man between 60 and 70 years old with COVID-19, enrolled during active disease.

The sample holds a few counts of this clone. This chain's CDR3 is CASSYSRTAYEQYF. The DNA for the CDR3 is TGTGCCAGCAGTTACTCTCGGACAGCGTACGAGCAGTACTTC. The genes are TRBV6-2 or TRBV6-3 and TRBJ2-7, with D perhaps TRBD1 (6 bases). Trimming stripped 0 bases from V and 4 bases from J, with 10 bases between. The CDR3 covers 14 residues. CDR1 and CDR2 from the germline V gene are MNHEY and SVGEGT.

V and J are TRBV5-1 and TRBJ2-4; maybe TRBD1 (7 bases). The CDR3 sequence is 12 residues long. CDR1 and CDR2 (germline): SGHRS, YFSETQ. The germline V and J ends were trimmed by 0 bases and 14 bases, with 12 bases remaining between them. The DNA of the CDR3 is TGCGCCAGCAGCTTGGGAGGGGGCGGGGAGTACTTC. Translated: CASSLGGGGEYF. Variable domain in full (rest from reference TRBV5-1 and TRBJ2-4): KAGVTQTPRYLIKTRGQQVTLSCSPISGHRSVSWYQQTPGQGLQFLFEYFSETQRNKGNFPGRFSGRQFSNSRSEMNVSTLELGDSALYLCASSLGGGGEYFGAGTRLSVL.

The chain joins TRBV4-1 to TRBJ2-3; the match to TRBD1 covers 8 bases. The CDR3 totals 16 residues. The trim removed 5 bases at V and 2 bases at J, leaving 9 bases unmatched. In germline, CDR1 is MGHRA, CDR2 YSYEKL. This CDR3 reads CASSSQGAVSTDTQYF. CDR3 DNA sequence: TGCGCCAGCAGCTCCCAGGGGGCGGTATCCACAGATACGCAGTATTTT.

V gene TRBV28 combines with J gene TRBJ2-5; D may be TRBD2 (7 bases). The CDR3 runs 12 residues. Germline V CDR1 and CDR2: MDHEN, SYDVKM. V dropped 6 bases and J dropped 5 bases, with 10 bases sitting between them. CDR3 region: CASSGGPETQYF. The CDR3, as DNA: TGTGCCAGCAGCGGGGGGCCGGAGACCCAGTACTTC.

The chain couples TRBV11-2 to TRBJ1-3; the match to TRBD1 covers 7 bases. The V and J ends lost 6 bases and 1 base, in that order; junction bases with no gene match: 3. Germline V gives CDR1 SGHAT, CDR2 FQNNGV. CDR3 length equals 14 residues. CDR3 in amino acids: CASRMTGSGNTIYF. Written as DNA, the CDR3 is TGTGCCAGCAGAATGACAGGGTCTGGAAACACCATATATTTT.

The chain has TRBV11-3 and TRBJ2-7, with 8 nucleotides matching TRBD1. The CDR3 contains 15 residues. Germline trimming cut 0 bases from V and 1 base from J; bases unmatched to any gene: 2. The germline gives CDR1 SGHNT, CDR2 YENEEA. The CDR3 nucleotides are TGTGCCAGCAGCTTAGATACAGGGGGATCCTACGAGCAGTACTTC. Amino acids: CASSLDTGGSYEQYF.

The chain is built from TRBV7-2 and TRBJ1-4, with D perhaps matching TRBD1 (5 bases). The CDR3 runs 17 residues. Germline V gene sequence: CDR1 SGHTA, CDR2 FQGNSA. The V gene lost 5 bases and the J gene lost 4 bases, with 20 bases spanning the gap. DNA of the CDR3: TGTGCCAGCAGCCCGGGGGAGGGTGTAGTCCTTAATGAAAAACTGTTTTTT. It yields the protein CASSPGEGVVLNEKLFF.

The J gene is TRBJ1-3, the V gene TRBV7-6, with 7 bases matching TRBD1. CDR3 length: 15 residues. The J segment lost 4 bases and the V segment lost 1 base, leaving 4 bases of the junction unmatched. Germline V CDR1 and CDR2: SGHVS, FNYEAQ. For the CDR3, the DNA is TGTGCCAGCAGCTTAGAAGGGGGCTCCGGAAACACCATATATTTT. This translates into CASSLEGGSGNTIYF.

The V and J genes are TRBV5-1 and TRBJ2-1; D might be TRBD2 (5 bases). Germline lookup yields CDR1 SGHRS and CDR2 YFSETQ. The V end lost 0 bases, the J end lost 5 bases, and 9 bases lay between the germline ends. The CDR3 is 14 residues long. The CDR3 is CASSLAVRDNEQFF. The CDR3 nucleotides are TGCGCCAGCAGCTTGGCCGTGAGGGACAATGAGCAGTTCTTC.

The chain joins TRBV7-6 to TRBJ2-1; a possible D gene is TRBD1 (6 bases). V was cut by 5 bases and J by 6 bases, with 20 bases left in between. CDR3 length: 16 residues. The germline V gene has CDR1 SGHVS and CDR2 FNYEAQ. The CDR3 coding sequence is TGTGCCAGCAGCCCGCTAGCAGGACAGAATCTCAATGAGCAGTTCTTC. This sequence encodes CASSPLAGQNLNEQFF.

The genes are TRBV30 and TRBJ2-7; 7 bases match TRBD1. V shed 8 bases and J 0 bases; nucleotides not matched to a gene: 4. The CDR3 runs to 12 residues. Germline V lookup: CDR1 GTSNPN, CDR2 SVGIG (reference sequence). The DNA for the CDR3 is TGTGCCGGAGGACAGGACTCCTACGAGCAGTACTTC. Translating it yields CAGGQDSYEQYF.

The CDR3 loop is CASSLTGSNEQFF. The DNA for the CDR3 is TGTGCCAGCAGCCTGACAGGGAGCAATGAGCAGTTCTTC. The V and J genes are TRBV11-2 and TRBJ2-1; TRBD1 aligns across 7 bases. The CDR3 has 13 residues. Germline CDR1 reads SGHAT; CDR2 reads FQNNGV. Unmatched junction bases numbered 4, after V lost 5 bases and J lost 6 bases.